This T cell receptor beta chain was obtained from a study of Graves' ophthalmopathy and Graves' hyperthyroidism. Study background: Ahead of any treatment, peripheral blood was obtained at the initial diagnosis. Whole-study findings and limits: Most thyroid-expanded clonotypes exceeding 0.001 frequency were also found in blood.

Trimming cost V 8 bases and J 6 bases, with 10 bases left between them. The CDR3 contains 11 residues. Remarks on this clonotype: What it binds is unknown.

Investigators amplified TCR beta CDR3 regions from RNA transcripts. The first-round RT-PCR employed HTBI primers together with the Qiagen OneStep RT-PCR kit. A multiplex PCR was then performed as the second round. One entry per CDR3 protein results from TCRdb running MiXCR on the multiplex PCR reads. The data contain 350,000 or so distinct CDR3 sequences, roughly 16% of them seen just once; the ten biggest clones take up over 9%. Where ophthalmopathy was present, donors had moderate-to-severe activity, CAS ≥3, NOSPECS ≥4 and duration under 3 months. The TCR comes from an adult man with Graves' ophthalmopathy. The V call is TRBV12-3 or TRBV12-4, the J call TRBJ1-1; tentative D call: TRBD1 (6 bases). Specimen: peripheral blood. CDR3 sequence: CASQKGAEAFF. The DNA for the CDR3 is TGTGCCAGCCAGAAGGGGGCTGAAGCTTTCTTT.